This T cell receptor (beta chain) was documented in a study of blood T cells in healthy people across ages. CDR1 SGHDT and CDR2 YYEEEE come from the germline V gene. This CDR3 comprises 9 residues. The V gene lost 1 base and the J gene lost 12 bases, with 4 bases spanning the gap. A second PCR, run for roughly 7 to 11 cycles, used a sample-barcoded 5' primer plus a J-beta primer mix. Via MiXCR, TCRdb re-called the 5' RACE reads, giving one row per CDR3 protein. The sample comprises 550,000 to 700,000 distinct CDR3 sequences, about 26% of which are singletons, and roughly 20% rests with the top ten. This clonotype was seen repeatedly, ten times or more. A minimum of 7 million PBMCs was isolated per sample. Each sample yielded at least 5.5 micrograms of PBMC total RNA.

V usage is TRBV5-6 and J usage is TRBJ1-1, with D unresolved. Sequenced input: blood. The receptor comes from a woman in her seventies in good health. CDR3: CASSLYTFF. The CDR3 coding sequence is TGTGCCAGCAGCTTGTATACTTTCTTT.